Shown below are 9 T cell receptor beta chains from a single sample sequenced in a study of control samples from healthy donors and cancer patients. The table came from immunoSEQ multiplex PCR; TCRdb's copy has only in-frame clones and leaves some out. Of about 140,000 clones listed, under 95% were seen once; the top ten hold approximately 6.8%. The sequenced material came from blood. The source of these receptors is a man between 18 and 29 years old in good health.

J is TRBJ2-7 and V is TRBV7-2; 7 bases match TRBD2. Germline V gene lookup returns CDR1 SGHTA and CDR2 FQGNSA. The CDR3 is made up of 15 amino acids. With V trimmed by 4 bases and J by 2 bases, 8 bases remained unmatched. The CDR3: CASSSWGGATYEQYF. The CDR3 nucleotides read TGTGCCAGCAGCTCCTGGGGGGGTGCCACCTACGAGCAGTACTTC.

J is TRBJ2-3 and V is TRBV29-1; TRBD2 aligns across 8 bases. The germline gives CDR1 SQVTM, CDR2 ANQGSEA. CDR3 size: 13 residues. After removal of 5 bases from V and 3 bases from J, the junction contained 4 bases not matched to a gene. CDR3 DNA: TGCAGCGTTCCGGGACTAGTGACAGATACGCAGTATTTT. Translated: CSVPGLVTDTQYF.

The chain has TRBV7-9 and TRBJ2-7; the D gene is possibly TRBD2 (6 bases). CDR3 length: 13 residues. The V gene's germline CDR1 is SEHNR and CDR2 FQNEAQ (reference sequence). Trimming cost V 3 bases and J 6 bases, with 12 bases left between them. CDR3 bases: TGTGCCAGCAGCTTGGGGGGACCCCTCGAGCAGTACTTC. Its protein is CASSLGGPLEQYF. The full variable domain, its missing parts supplied by reference TRBV7-9 and TRBJ2-7, is DTGVSQNPRHKITKRGQNVTFRCDPISEHNRLYWYRQTLGQGPEFLTYFQNEAQLEKSRLLSDRFSAERPKGSFSTLEIQRTEQGDSAMYLCASSLGGPLEQYFGPGTRLTVT.

The CDR3 DNA reads as TGTGCCAGCAGTTTTATTGAGACGGACCTTAATCAGCCCCAGCATTTT. It is translated as CASSFIETDLNQPQHF. The V call is TRBV28, the J call TRBJ1-5; D is unclear. The CDR3 contains 16 residues. Germline CDR1 MDHEN, CDR2 SYDVKM. Deletions cut 3 bases from V and 4 bases from J, with 16 bases between.

The V gene is TRBV5-4, the J gene TRBJ2-5; TRBD1 might be the D (6 bases). V lost 4 bases to trimming and J lost 0 bases, with 13 bases between them. This CDR3 has 15 amino acids. The germline CDR1 and CDR2 sequences are SGHNT and YYREEE (reference sequence). CDR3 protein: CASSRTRGHQETQYF. CDR3 bases: TGTGCCAGCAGCCGAACCAGGGGACACCAAGAGACCCAGTACTTC.

This chain's CDR3 is CASSQGATGMNTEAFF. The CDR3 bases are TGCGCCAGCAGCCAAGGCGCCACGGGTATGAACACTGAAGCTTTCTTT. The rearrangement joins TRBV4-1 to TRBJ1-1; D is uncertain. Germline values: CDR1 MGHRA, CDR2 YSYEKL. Trimming removed 1 base from V and 0 bases from J, with 12 bases in between. CDR3 length: 16 residues.

This chain uses TRBV4-1 with TRBJ1-3, with TRBD1 matching 9 bases. The CDR3 has 16 residues. Germline CDR1 reads MGHRA; CDR2 reads YSYEKL. The J segment lost 2 bases and the V segment lost 4 bases, leaving 6 bases of the junction unmatched. The CDR3 region has the DNA TGCGCCAGCAGCCTTTCCGGACAGGGGACTGGAAACACCATATATTTT. It yields the protein CASSLSGQGTGNTIYF.

The chain carries TRBV12-3 or TRBV12-4 and TRBJ1-1, with D unclear. CDR3 length: 13 amino acids. V was trimmed by 0 bases and J by 6 bases, leaving 8 bases between them. Written as DNA, the CDR3 is TGTGCCAGCAGTTTAGCGAATAGGGCTGAAGCTTTCTTT. Its protein is CASSLANRAEAFF.

In its sample, this clone was seen a few times. This chain uses TRBV28 with TRBJ1-1; no definite D call. The germline gives CDR1 MDHEN, CDR2 SYDVKM. The CDR3 totals 15 residues. Between the trimmed V and J ends, which lost 3 bases and 0 bases, there was a span of 11 bases. Written as DNA, the CDR3 is TGTGCCAGCAGTTTTCCTCAAGGGCTGAACACTGAAGCTTTCTTT. As protein: CASSFPQGLNTEAFF.